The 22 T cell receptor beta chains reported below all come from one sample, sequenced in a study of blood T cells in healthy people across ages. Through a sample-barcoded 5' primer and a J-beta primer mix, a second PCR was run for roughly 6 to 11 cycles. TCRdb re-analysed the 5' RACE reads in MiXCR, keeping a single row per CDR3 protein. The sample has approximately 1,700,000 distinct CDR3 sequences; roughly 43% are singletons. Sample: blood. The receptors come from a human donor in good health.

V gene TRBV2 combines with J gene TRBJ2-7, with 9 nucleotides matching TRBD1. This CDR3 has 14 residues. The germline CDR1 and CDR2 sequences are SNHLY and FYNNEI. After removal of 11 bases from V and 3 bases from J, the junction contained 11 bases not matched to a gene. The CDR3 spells CAGELRDRDYEQYF. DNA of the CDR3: TGTGCCGGAGAATTGCGGGACAGGGACTACGAGCAGTACTTC.

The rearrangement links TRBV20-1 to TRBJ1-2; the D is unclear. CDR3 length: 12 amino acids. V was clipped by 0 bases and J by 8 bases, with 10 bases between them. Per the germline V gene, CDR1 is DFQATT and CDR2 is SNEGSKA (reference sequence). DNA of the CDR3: TGCAGTGCTAGAGATCAGGAGAGGGGCTACACCTTC. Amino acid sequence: CSARDQERGYTF.

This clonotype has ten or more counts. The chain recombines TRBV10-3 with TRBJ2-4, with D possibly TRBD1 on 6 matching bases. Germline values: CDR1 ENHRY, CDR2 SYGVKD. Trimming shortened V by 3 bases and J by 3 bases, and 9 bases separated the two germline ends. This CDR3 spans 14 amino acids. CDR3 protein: CAISDKGVKNIQYF. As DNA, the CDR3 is TGTGCCATCAGTGATAAGGGGGTCAAAAACATTCAGTACTTC.

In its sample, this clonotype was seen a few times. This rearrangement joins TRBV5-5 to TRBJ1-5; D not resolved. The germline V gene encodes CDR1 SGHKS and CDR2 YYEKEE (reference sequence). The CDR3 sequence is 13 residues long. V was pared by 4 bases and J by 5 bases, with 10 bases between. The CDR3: CASSGPQDQPQHF. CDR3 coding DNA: TGTGCCAGCAGCGGACCGCAAGATCAGCCCCAGCATTTT.

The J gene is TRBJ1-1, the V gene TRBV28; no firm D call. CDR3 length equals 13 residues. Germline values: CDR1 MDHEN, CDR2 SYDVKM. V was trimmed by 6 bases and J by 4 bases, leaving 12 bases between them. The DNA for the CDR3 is TGTGCCAGCAGGACGACCTGGGGCACTGAAGCTTTCTTT. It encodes CASRTTWGTEAFF.

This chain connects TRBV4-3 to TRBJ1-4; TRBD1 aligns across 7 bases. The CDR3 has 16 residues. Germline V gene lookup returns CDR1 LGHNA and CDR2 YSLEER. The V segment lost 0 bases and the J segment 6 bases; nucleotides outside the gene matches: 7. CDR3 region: CASSQELGQLHEKLFF. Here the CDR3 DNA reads TGCGCCAGCAGCCAAGAGTTGGGACAGCTACATGAAAAACTGTTTTTT.

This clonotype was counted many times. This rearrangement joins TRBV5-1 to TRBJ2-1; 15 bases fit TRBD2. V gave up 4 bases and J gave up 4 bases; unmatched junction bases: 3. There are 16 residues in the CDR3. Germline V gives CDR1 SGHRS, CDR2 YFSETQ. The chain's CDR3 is CASSPGTSGGYNEQFF. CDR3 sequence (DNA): TGCGCCAGCAGCCCCGGGACTAGCGGGGGGTACAATGAGCAGTTCTTC.

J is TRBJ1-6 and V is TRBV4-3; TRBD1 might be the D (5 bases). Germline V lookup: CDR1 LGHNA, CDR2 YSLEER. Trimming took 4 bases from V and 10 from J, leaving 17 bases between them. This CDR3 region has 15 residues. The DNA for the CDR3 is TGCGCCAGCAGCCCCAACGGGGGTATGAACTCACCCCTCCACTTT. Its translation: CASSPNGGMNSPLHF.

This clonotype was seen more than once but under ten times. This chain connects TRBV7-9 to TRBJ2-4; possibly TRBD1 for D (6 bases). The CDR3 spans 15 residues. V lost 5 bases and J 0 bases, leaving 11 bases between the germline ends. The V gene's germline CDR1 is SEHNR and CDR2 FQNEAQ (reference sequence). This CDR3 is CASSPYRVAKNIQYF. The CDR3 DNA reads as TGTGCCAGCAGCCCCTACAGGGTAGCCAAAAACATTCAGTACTTC.

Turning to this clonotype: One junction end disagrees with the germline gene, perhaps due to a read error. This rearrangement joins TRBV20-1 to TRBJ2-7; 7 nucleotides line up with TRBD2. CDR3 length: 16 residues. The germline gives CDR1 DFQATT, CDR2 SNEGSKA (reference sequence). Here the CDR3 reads CSTRDWRLASSYEQYF. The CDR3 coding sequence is TGCAGTACTAGAGATTGGAGACTAGCTAGCTCCTACGAGCAGTACTTC.

CDR3 in amino acids: CASSTTGRRNEQFF. For the CDR3, the DNA is TGTGCCAGCAGCACCACAGGGAGGAGAAATGAGCAGTTCTTC. The chain recombines TRBV6-1 with TRBJ2-1; D possibly matches TRBD1 or TRBD2 (6 bases each). CDR3 length equals 14 residues. Germline values: CDR1 MNHNS, CDR2 SASEGT. Trimming removed 6 bases at V and 7 bases at J, with 16 bases between.

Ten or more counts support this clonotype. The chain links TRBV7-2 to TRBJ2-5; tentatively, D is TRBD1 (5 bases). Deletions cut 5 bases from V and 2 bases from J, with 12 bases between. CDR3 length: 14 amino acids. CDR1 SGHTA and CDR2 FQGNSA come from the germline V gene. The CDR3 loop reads CASSPRQLQETQYF. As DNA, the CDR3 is TGTGCCAGCAGCCCCCGACAGCTTCAAGAGACCCAGTACTTC.

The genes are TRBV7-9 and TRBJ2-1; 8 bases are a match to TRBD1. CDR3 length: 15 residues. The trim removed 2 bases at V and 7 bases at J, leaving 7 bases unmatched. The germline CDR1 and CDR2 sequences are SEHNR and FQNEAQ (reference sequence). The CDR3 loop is CASSLPTDRVNEQFF. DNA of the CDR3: TGTGCCAGCAGCTTACCGACGGACAGGGTTAATGAGCAGTTCTTC.

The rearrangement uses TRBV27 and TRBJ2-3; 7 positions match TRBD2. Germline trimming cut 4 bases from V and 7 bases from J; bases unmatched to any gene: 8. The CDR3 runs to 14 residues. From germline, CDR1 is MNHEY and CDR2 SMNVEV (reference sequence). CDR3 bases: TGTGCCAGCAGTTCCCAGCTAGCGGCTAATACGCAGTATTTT. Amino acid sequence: CASSSQLAANTQYF.

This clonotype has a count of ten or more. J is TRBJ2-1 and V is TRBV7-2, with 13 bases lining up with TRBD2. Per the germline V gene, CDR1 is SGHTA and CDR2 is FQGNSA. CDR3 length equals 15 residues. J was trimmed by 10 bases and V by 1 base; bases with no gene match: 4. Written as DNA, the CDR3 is TGTGCCAGCAGCTTAGGACTAGCGGGGGGTACGGAGCAGTTCTTC. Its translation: CASSLGLAGGTEQFF. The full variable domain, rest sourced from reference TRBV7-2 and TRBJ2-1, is GAGVSQSPSNKVTEKGKDVELRCDPISGHTALYWYRQSLGQGLEFLIYFQGNSAPDKSGLPSDRFSAERTGGSVSTLTIQRTQQEDSAVYLCASSLGLAGGTEQFFGPGTRLTVL.

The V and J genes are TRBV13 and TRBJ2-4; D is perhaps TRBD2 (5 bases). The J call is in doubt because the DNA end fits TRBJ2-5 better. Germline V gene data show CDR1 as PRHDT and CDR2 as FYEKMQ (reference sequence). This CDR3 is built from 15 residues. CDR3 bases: TGTGCCAGCAGCTTAGGATTCGGGCGGGAAGAGACCCAGTACTTC. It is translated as CASSLGFGREETQYF.

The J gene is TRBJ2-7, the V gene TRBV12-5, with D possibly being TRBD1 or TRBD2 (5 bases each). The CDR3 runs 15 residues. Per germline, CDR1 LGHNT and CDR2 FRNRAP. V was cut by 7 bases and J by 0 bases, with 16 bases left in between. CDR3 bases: TGTGCTAGTGCCGTCCTCGGGGCGAGCTCCTACGAGCAGTACTTC. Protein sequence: CASAVLGASSYEQYF.

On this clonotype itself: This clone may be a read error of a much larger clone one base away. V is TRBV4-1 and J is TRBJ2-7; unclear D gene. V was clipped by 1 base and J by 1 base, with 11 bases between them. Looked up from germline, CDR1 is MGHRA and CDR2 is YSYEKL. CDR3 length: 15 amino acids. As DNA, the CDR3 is TGCGCCAGCAGCCAAGGAGTCTACGAGTCCTACGAGCAGTACTTC. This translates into CASSQGVYESYEQYF.

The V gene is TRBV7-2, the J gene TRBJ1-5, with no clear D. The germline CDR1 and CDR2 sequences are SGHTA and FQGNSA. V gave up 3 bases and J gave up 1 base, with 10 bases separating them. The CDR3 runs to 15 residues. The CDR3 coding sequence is TGTGCCAGCAGCTTTGGACTCCTCAGCAATCAGCCCCAGCATTTT. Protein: CASSFGLLSNQPQHF.

This CDR3 is CSVEDLRDSTLKMVFF. The CDR3 region has the DNA TGCAGCGTTGAAGATCTGAGGGACTCCACACTGAAAATGGTGTTTTTT. The chain joins TRBV29-1 to TRBJ1-4, with D maybe TRBD1 (5 bases). Germline V gene lookup returns CDR1 SQVTM and CDR2 ANQGSEA. The CDR3 loop spans 16 amino acids. Trimming removed 0 bases at V and 15 bases at J, with 26 bases between. The complete variable domain, with remaining parts taken from reference TRBV29-1 and TRBJ1-4, reads SAVISQKPSRDICQRGTSLTIQCQVDSQVTMMFWYRQQPGQSLTLIATANQGSEATYESGFVIDKFPISRPNLTFSTLTVSNMSPEDSSIYLCSVEDLRDSTLKMVFFGSGTQLSVL.

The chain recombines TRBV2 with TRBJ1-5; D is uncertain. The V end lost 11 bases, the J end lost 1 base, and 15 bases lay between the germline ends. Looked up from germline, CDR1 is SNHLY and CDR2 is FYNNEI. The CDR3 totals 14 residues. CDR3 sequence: CAGRYDNSNQPQHF. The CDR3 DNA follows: TGTGCCGGCCGATATGACAACAGCAATCAGCCCCAGCATTTT.

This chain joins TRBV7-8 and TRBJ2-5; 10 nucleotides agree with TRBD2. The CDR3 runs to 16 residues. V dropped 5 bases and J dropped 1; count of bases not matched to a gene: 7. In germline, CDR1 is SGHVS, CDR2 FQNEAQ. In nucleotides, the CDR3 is TGTGCCAGCAGCCAAGGGACTAGCGTTTCCCAAGAGACCCAGTACTTC. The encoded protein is CASSQGTSVSQETQYF. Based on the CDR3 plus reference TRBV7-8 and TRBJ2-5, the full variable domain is GAGVSQSPRYKVAKRGQDVALRCDPISGHVSLFWYQQALGQGPEFLTYFQNEAQLDKSGLPSDRFFAERPEGSVSTLKIQRTQQEDSAVYLCASSQGTSVSQETQYFGPGTRLLVL.